This T cell receptor (beta chain) emerged from a study of T cell changes during pregnancy in multiple sclerosis. Measured with immunoSEQ multiplex PCR; TCRdb has only the in-frame clones, and not every one. The table records 83,000 or so clones, 94% of them present only once. The CDR3 is 16 amino acids. J gave up 1 base and V 1 base, and 7 bases lay outside the gene matches. The V gene's germline CDR1 is SQVTM and CDR2 ANQGSEA. The chain combines TRBV29-1 with TRBJ2-7, with TRBD1 identical over 10 bases. The clonotype was recovered from a female donor in good health, enrolled as a control in a pregnancy study. The material was peripheral blood, obtained after pregnancy. CDR3 DNA sequence: TGCAGCGTTGAAGGTAACACGGGACAGGGGTCCTACGAGCAGTACTTC. The encoded protein is CSVEGNTGQGSYEQYF.